Given below is one TCR beta chain in context. The record originates from a study of blood T cell repertoires in COVID-19. The CDR3 extends over 15 amino acids. Trimming stripped 5 bases from V and 5 bases from J, with 16 bases between. CDR1 is SGHNT and CDR2 is YENEEA in the germline V gene. Data came from immunoSEQ multiplex PCR; TCRdb stores just in-frame clones and leaves some out. The table lists about 220,000 clones, approximately 82% of them singletons. J is TRBJ2-1 and V is TRBV11-3, with D perhaps matching TRBD2 (5 bases). The receptor was isolated from a man between 35 and 55 years old who had recovered from COVID-19. Sequenced sample: PBMCs or T cells enriched from blood (not recorded which). As DNA, the CDR3 is TGTGCCAGCAGCGGAGGAGAACATGGGGACAATGAGCAGTTCTTC. As protein: CASSGGEHGDNEQFF.